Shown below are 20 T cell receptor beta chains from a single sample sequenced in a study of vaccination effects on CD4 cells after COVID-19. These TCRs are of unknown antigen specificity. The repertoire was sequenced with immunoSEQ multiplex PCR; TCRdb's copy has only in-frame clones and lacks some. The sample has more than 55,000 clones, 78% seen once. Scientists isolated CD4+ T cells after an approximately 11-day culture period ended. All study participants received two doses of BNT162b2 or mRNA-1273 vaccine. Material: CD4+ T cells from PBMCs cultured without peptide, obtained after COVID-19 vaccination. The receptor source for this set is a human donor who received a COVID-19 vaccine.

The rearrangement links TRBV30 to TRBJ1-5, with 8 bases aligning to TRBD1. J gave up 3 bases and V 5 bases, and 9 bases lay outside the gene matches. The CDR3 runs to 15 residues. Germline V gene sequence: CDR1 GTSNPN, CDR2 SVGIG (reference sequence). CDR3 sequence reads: CAWGAGTGSNQPQHF. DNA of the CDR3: TGTGCCTGGGGGGCCGGGACAGGCTCCAATCAGCCCCAGCATTTT.

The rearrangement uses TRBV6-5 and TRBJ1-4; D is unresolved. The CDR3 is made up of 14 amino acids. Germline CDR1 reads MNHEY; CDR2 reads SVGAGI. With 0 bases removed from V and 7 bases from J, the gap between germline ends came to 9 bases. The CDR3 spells CASSYSGLGEKLFF. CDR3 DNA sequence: TGTGCCAGCAGTTACTCCGGACTGGGTGAAAAACTGTTTTTT.

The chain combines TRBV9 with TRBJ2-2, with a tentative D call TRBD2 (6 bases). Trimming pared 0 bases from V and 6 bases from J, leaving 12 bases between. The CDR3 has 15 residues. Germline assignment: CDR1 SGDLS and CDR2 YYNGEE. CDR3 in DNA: TGTGCCAGCAGCGTAGTAGGGCGGGGACCCGGGGAGCTGTTTTTT. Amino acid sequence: CASSVVGRGPGELFF.

The CDR3 DNA reads TGTGCCAGCAGTGACTACAGGACAGGGGTTAATGAGCAGTTCTTC. Protein sequence: CASSDYRTGVNEQFF. The chain links TRBV6-4 to TRBJ2-1; 9 bases line up with TRBD1. CDR3 size: 15 residues. CDR1 MRHNA and CDR2 SNTAGT come from the germline V gene. The ends lost 1 base at V and 7 bases at J; junction bases unmatched: 5.

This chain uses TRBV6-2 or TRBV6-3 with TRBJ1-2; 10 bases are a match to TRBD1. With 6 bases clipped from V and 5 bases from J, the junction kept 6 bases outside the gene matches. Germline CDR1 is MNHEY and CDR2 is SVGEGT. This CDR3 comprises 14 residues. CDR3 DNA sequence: TGTGCCAGCAGCCAGACAGGGGGCTTGTATGGCTACACCTTC. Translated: CASSQTGGLYGYTF.

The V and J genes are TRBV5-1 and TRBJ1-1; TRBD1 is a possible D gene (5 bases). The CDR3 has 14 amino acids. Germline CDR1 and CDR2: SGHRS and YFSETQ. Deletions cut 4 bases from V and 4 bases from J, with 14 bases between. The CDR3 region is CASSPGGSGTEAFF. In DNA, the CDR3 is TGCGCCAGCAGCCCGGGGGGGTCCGGCACTGAAGCTTTCTTT. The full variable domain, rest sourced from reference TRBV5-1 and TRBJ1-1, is KAGVTQTPRYLIKTRGQQVTLSCSPISGHRSVSWYQQTPGQGLQFLFEYFSETQRNKGNFPGRFSGRQFSNSRSEMNVSTLELGDSALYLCASSPGGSGTEAFFGQGTRLTVV.

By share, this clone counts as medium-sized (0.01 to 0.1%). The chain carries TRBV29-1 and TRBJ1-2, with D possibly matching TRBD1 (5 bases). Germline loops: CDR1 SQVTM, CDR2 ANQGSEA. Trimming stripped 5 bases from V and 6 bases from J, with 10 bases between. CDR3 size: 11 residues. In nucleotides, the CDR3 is TGCAGCGTTCGGGGCGGGGATGGCTACACCTTC. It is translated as CSVRGGDGYTF. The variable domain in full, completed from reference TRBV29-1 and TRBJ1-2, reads SAVISQKPSRDICQRGTSLTIQCQVDSQVTMMFWYRQQPGQSLTLIATANQGSEATYESGFVIDKFPISRPNLTFSTLTVSNMSPEDSSIYLCSVRGGDGYTFGSGTRLTVV.

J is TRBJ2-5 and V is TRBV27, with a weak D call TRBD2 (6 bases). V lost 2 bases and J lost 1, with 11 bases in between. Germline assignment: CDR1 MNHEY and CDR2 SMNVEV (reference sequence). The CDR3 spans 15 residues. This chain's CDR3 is CASSLVPGVQETQYF. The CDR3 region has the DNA TGTGCCAGCAGTTTAGTTCCGGGGGTCCAAGAGACCCAGTACTTC.

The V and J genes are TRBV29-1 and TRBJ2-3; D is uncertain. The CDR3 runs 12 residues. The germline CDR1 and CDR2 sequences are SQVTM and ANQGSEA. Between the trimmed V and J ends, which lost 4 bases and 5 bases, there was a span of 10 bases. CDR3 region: CSVVTPEDTQYF. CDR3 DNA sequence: TGCAGCGTTGTAACCCCAGAAGATACGCAGTATTTT.

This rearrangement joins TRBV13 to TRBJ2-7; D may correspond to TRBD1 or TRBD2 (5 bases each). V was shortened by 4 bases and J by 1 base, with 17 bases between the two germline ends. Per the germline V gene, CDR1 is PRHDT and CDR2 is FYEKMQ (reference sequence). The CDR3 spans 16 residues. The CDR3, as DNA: TGTGCCAGCAGCTCCCGGGGCAGGGAAGATTCCTACGAGCAGTACTTC. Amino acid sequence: CASSSRGREDSYEQYF.

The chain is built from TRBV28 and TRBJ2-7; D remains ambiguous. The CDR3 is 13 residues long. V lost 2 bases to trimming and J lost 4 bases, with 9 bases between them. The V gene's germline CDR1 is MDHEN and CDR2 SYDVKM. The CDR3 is CASSLGARYEQYF. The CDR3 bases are TGTGCCAGCAGTTTAGGTGCCAGATACGAGCAGTACTTC.

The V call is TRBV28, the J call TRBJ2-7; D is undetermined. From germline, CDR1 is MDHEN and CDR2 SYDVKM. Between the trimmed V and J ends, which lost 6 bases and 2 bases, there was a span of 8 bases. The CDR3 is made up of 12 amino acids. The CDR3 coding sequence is TGTGCCAGCAGCTCTGGGACCTACGAGCAGTACTTC. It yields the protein CASSSGTYEQYF.

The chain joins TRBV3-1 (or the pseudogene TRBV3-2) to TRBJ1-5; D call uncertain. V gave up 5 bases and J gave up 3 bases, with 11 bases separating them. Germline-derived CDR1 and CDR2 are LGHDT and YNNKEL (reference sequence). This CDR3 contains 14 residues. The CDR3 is CASSKGGFNQPQHF. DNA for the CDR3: TGTGCCAGCAGCAAGGGAGGGTTCAATCAGCCCCAGCATTTT.

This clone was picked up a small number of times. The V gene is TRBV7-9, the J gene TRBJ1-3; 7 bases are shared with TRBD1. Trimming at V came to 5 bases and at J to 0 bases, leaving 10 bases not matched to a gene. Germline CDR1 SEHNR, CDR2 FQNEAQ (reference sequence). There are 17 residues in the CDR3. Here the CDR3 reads CASSVGQQLLSGNTIYF. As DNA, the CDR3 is TGTGCCAGCAGCGTGGGACAGCAATTACTCTCTGGAAACACCATATATTTT.

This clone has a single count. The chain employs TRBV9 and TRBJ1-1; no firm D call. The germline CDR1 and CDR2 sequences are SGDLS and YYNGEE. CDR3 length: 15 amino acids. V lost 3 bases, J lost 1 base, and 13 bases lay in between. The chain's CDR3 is CASSEGRGWNTEAFF. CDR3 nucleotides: TGTGCCAGCAGCGAGGGCCGAGGGTGGAACACTGAAGCTTTCTTT.

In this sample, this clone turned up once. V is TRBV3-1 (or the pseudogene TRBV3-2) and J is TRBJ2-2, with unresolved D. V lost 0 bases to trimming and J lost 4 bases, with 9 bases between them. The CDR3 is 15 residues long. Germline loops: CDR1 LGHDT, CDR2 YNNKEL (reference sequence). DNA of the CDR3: TGTGCCAGCAGCCAAGAGGGCATCTCCACCGGGGAGCTGTTTTTT. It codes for CASSQEGISTGELFF.

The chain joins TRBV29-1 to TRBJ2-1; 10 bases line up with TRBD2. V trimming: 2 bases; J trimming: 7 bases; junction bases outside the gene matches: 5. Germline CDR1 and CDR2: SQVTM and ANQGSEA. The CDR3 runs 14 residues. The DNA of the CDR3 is TGCAGCGTTGAACGGTCTAGCGGGAGAAATGAGCAGTTCTTC. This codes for CSVERSSGRNEQFF.

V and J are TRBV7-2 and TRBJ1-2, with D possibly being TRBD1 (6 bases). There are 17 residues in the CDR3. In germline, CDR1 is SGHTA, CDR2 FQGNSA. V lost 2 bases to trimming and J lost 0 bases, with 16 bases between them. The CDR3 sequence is CASSLLRQGRANYGYTF. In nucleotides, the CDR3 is TGTGCCAGCAGCTTACTAAGGCAGGGGAGAGCTAACTATGGCTACACCTTC.

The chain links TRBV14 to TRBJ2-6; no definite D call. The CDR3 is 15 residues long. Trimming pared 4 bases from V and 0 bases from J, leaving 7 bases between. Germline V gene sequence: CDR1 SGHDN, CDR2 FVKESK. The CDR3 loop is CASSRRPSGANVLTF. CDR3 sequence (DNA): TGTGCCAGCAGCCGGCGTCCCTCTGGGGCCAACGTCCTGACTTTC. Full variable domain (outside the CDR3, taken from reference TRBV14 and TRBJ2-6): EAGVTQFPSHSVIEKGQTVTLRCDPISGHDNLYWYRRVMGKEIKFLLHFVKESKQDESGMPNNRFLAERTGGTYSTLKVQPAELEDSGVYFCASSRRPSGANVLTFGAGSRLTVL.

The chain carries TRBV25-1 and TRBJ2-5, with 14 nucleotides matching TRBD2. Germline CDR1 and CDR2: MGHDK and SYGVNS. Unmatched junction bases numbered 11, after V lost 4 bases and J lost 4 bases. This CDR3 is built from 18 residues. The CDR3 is CASSARRTGTSGRETQYF. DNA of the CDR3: TGTGCCAGCAGTGCCAGGAGAACCGGGACTAGCGGGAGAGAGACCCAGTACTTC.